This T cell receptor beta chain was recovered during a study of early T cells in non-severe SARS-CoV-2 infection. Study findings and constraints: In VDJdb matching, anti-spike CD8 responses were favored while private and CD4 specificities went missing.

Each CDR3 protein is one row after TCRdb ran MiXCR on the 5' RACE reads. The sample includes 65,000 to 80,000 distinct CDR3 sequences, about 13% of them seen just once. In the case of this clonotype: Its antigen is not identified.

V lost 2 bases and J lost 3, with 11 bases in between. Looked up from germline, CDR1 is SGHNT and CDR2 is YYREEE (reference sequence). The CDR3 length is 14 residues. Sequencing was done on a sample of whole blood. This clonotype was sampled from an adult who was a healthcare worker with PCR-confirmed SARS-CoV-2 infection or an uninfected control (not recorded which). The chain recombines TRBV5-4 with TRBJ2-5; tentatively, D is TRBD2 (5 bases). The CDR3, as DNA: TGTGCCAGCAGCTTTGGGCTAGCTAAAGAGACCCAGTACTTC. Protein: CASSFGLAKETQYF.